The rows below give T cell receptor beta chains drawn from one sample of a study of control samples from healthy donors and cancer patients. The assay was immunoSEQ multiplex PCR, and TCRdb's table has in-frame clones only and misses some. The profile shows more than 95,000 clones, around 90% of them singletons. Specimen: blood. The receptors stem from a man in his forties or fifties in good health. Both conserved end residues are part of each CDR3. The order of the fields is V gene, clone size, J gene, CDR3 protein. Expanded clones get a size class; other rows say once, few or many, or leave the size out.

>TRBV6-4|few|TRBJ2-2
CASSDSSGGPTGELFF
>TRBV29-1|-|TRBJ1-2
CSGRVVNYGYTF
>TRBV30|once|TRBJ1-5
CAWSVGTWAVGPQHF
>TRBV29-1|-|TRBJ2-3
CSAGQGTDTQYF
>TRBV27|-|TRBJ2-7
CASRASPTGEQYF
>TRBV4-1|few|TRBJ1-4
CASSRGEKLFF
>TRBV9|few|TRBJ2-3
CASSVEYGATDTQYF
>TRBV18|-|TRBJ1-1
CASSPRVEMNTEAFF
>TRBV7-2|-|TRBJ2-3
CASSLSGIDTQYF
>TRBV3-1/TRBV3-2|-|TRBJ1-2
CASMGYLFNNYGYTF
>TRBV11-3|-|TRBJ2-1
CASSTERLARLEQFF
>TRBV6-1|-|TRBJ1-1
CASSELGQGAKAFF
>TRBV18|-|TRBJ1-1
CASSPMDSNTEAFF
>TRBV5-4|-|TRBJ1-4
CASSLNRESNEKLFF
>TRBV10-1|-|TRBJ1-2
CASSDGQLYRRPGYTF
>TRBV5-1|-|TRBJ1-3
CASSLVGGLSGNTIYF
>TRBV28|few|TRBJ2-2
CASSLGQEVTGELFF
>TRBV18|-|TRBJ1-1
CASSSTRNTEAFF
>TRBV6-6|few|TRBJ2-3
CAGGGQRSTDTQYF
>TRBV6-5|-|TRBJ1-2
CASPGVYYGYTF
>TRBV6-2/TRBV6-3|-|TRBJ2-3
CASSRGLAEVTDTQYF
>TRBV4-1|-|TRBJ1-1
CASSQPTGYTEAFF
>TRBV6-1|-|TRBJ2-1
CASSGGGGMRGNEQFF
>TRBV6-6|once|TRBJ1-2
CASSYSGSYGYTF
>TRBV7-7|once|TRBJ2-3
CASSAGTDTQYF
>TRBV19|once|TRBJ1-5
CASSMGYGFGQPQHF
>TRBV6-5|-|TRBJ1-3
CATRERDSGNTIYF
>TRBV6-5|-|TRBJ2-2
CASRGQGNTGELFF